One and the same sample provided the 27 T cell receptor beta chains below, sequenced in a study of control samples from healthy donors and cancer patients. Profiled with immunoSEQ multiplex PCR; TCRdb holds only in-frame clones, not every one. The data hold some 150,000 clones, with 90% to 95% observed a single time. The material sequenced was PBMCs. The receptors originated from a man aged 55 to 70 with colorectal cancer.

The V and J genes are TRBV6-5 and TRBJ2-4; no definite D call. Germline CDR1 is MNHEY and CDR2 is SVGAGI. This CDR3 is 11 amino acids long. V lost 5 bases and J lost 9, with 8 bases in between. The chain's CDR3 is CASSRRGIQYF. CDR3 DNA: TGTGCCAGCAGTCGACGAGGCATTCAGTACTTC.

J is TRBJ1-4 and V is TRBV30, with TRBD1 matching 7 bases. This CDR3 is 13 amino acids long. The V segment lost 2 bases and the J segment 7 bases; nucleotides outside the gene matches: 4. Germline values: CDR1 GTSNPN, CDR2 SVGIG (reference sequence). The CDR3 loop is CAWSRQGSEKLFF. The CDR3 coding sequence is TGTGCCTGGAGTCGACAGGGAAGTGAAAAACTGTTTTTT.

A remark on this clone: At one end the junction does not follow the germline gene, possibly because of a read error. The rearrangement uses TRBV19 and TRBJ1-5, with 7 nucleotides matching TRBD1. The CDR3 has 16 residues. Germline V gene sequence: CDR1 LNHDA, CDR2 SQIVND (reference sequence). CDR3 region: CASSPYRDRSRLFASF. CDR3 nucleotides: TGTGCCAGTAGTCCGTACCGGGACAGATCCCGTCTTTTCGCATCCTTT. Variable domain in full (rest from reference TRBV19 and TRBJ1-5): DGGITQSPKYLFRKEGQNVTLSCEQNLNHDAMYWYRQDPGQGLRLIYYSQIVNDFQKGDIAEGYSVSREKKESFPLTVTSAQKNPTAFYLCASSPYRDRSRLFASFGDGTRLSIL.

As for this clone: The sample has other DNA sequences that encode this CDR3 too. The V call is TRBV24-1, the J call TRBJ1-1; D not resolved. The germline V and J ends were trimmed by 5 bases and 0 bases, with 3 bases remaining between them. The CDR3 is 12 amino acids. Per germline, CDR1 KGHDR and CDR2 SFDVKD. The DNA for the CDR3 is TGTGCCACCAGTGGGGTGAACACTGAAGCTTTCTTT. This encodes CATSGVNTEAFF.

In DNA form, the CDR3 reads TGTGCCACCAGTGAATCGGTCCCTGCGACCCAGTACTTC. Its translation: CATSESVPATQYF. This rearrangement joins TRBV24-1 to TRBJ2-5; no reliable D call. V lost 4 bases and J 7 bases, leaving 12 bases between the germline ends. Germline CDR1 KGHDR, CDR2 SFDVKD. CDR3 size: 13 residues.

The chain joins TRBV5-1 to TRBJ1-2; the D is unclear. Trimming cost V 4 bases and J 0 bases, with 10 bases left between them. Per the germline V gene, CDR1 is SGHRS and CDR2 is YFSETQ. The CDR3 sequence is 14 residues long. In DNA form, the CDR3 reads TGCGCCAGCAGCCCGTTGTCAGCTAACTATGGCTACACCTTC. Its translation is CASSPLSANYGYTF.

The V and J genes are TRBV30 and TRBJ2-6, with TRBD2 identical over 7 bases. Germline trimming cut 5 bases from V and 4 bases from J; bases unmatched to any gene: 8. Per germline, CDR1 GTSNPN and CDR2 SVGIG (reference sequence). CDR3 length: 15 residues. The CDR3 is CAWGTLGLGANVLTF. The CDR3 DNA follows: TGTGCCTGGGGTACGCTGGGACTAGGGGCCAACGTCCTGACTTTC. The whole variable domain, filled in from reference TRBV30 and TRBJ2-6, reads SQTIHQWPATLVQPVGSPLSLECTVEGTSNPNLYWYRQAAGRGLQLLFYSVGIGQISSEVPQNLSASRPQDRQFILSSKKLLLSDSGFYLCAWGTLGLGANVLTFGAGSRLTVL.

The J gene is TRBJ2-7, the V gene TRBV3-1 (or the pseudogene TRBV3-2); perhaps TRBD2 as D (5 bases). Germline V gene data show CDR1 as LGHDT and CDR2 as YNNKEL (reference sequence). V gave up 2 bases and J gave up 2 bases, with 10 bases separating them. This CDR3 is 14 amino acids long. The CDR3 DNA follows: TGTGCCAGCAGCCAACTACTAGGAACCTACGAGCAGTACTTC. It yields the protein CASSQLLGTYEQYF.

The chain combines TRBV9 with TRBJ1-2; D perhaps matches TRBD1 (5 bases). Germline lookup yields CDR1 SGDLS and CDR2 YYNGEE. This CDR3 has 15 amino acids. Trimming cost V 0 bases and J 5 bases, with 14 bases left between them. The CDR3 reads CASSVAPVGEYGYTF. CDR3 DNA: TGTGCCAGCAGCGTAGCCCCGGTGGGGGAGTATGGCTACACCTTC.

CDR3 sequence (DNA): TGTGCCAGTACCCCCGTGGGGACAGGGAGGACTGAAGCTTTCTTT. This sequence encodes CASTPVGTGRTEAFF. The chain recombines TRBV19 with TRBJ1-1, with 9 bases matching TRBD1. With 7 bases clipped from V and 5 bases from J, the junction kept 11 bases outside the gene matches. The CDR3 sequence is 15 residues long. Germline V CDR1 and CDR2: LNHDA, SQIVND (reference sequence).

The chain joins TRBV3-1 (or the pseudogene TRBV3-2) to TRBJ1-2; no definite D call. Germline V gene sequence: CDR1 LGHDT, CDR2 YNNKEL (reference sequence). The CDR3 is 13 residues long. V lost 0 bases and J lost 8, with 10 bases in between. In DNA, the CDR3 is TGTGCCAGCAGCCAAGAATGGGTAGGAGGCTACACCTTC. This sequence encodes CASSQEWVGGYTF.

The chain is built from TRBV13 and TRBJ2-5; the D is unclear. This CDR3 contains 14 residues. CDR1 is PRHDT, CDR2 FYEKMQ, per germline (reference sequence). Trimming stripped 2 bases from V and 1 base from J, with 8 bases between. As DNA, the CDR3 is TGTGCCAGCAGCTTAAGGCTGCGCCAAGAGACCCAGTACTTC. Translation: CASSLRLRQETQYF. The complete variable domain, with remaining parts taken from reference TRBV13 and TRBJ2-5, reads AAGVIQSPRHLIKEKRETATLKCYPIPRHDTVYWYQQGPGQDPQFLISFYEKMQSDKGSIPDRFSAQQFSDYHSELNMSSLELGDSALYFCASSLRLRQETQYFGPGTRLLVL.

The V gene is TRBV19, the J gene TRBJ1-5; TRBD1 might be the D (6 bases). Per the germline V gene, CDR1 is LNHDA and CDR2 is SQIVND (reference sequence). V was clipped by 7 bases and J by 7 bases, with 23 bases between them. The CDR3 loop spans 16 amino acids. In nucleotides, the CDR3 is TGTGCCAGTAAGGAATGGAGGCAGGGGCGAGAGCAGCCCCAGCATTTT. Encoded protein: CASKEWRQGREQPQHF.

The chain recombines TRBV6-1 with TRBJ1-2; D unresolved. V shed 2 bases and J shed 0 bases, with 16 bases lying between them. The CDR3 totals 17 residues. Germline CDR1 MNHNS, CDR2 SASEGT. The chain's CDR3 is CASSELTSYRPNYGYTF. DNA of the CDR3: TGTGCCAGCAGTGAACTGACGTCGTACCGCCCTAACTATGGCTACACCTTC.

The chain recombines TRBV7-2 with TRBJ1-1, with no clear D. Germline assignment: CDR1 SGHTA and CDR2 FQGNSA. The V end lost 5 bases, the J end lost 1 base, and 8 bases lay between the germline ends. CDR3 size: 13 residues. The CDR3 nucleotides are TGTGCCAGCAGCACAGTGTCGAACACTGAAGCTTTCTTT. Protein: CASSTVSNTEAFF.

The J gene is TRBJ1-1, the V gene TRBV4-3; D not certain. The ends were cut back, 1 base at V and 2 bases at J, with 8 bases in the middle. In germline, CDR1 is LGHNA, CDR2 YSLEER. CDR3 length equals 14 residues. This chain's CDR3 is CASSQALGNTEAFF. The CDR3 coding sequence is TGCGCCAGCAGCCAAGCTTTGGGAAACACTGAAGCTTTCTTT.

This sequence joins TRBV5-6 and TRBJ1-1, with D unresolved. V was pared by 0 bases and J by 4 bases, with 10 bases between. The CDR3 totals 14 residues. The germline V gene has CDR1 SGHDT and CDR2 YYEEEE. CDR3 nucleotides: TGTGCCAGCAGCTTGGTGGCGGGTGGCACTGAAGCTTTCTTT. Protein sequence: CASSLVAGGTEAFF.

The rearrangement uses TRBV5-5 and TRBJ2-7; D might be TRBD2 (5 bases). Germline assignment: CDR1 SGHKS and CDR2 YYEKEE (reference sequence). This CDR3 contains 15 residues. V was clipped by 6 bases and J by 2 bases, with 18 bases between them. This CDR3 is CASTTGITVPYEQYF. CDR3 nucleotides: TGTGCCAGCACTACCGGGATCACCGTCCCCTACGAGCAGTACTTC.

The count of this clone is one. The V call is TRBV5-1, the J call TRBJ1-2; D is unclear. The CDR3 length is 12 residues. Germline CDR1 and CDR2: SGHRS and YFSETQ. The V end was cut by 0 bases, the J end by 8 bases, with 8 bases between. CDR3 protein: CASSLGPRGYTF. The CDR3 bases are TGCGCCAGCAGCTTGGGTCCTCGGGGCTACACCTTC. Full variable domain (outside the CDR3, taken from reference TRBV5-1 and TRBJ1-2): KAGVTQTPRYLIKTRGQQVTLSCSPISGHRSVSWYQQTPGQGLQFLFEYFSETQRNKGNFPGRFSGRQFSNSRSEMNVSTLELGDSALYLCASSLGPRGYTFGSGTRLTVV.

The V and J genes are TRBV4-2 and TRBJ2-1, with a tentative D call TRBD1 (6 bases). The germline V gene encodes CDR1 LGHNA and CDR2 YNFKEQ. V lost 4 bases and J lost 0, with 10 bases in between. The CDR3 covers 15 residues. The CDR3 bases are TGTGCCAGCAGCCCAGGGGAAAGCTCCTACAATGAGCAGTTCTTC. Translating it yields CASSPGESSYNEQFF.

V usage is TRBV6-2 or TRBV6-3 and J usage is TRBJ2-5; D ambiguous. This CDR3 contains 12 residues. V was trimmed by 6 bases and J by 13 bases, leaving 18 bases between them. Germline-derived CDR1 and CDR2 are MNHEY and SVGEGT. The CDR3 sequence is CASSTPGAARYF. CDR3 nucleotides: TGTGCCAGCAGCACGCCGGGCGCCGCGAGGTACTTC.

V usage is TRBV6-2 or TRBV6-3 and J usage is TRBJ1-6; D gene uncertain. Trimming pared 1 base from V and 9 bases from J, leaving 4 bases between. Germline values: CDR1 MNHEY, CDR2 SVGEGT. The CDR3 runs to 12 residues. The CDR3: CASSYFPSPLHF. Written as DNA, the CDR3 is TGTGCCAGCAGTTACTTCCCTTCACCCCTCCACTTT.

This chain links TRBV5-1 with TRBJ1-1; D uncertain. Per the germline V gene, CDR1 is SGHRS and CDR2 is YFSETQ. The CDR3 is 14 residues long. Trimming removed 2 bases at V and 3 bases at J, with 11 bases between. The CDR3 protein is CASSFTSGDTEAFF. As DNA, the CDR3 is TGCGCCAGCAGCTTTACCTCCGGGGACACTGAAGCTTTCTTT.

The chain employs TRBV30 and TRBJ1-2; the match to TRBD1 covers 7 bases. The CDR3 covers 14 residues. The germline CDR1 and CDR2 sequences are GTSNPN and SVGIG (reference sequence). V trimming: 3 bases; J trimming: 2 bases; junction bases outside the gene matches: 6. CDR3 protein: CAWSRGQTNYGYTF. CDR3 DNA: TGTGCCTGGAGCAGGGGACAGACGAACTATGGCTACACCTTC.

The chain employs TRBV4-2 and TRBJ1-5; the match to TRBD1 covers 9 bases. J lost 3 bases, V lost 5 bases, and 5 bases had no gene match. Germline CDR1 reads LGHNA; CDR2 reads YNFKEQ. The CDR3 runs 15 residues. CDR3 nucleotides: TGTGCCAGCAGCGAAGGACAGGGGCCCAATCAGCCCCAGCATTTT. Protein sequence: CASSEGQGPNQPQHF.

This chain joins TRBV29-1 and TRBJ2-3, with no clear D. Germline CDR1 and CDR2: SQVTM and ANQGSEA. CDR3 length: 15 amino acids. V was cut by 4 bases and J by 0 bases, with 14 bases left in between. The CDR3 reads CSVAPLAESTDTQYF. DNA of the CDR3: TGCAGCGTTGCTCCTCTTGCGGAGAGCACAGATACGCAGTATTTT.

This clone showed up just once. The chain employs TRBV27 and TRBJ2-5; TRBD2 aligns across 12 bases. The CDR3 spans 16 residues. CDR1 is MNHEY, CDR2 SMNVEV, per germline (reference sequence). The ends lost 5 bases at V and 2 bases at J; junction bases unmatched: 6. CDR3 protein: CASSLGLAGTQETQYF. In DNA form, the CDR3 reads TGTGCCAGCAGTCTAGGACTAGCGGGAACACAAGAGACCCAGTACTTC.